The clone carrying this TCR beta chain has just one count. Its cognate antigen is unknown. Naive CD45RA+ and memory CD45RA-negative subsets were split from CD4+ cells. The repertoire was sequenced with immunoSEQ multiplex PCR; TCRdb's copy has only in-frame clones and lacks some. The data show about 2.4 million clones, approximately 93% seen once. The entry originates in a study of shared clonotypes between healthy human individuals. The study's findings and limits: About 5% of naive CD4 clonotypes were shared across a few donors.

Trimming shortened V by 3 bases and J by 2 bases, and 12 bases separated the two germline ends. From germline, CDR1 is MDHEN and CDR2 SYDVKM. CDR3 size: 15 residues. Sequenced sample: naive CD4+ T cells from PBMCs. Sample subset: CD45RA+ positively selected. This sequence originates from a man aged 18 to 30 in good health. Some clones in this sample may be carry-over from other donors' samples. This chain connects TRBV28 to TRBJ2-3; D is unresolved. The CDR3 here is CASSFADQHTDTQYF. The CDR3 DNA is TGTGCCAGCAGTTTCGCAGACCAACACACAGATACGCAGTATTTT.